The subject of this entry is one T cell receptor (beta chain). Its antigen is currently unknown. The data were obtained in a study of T cells in localized non-small cell lung cancer. Whole-study findings and limits: Multi-region tumor sequencing was not done, so intratumor heterogeneity could not be excluded. The study detected a median about 57 of the top 100 tumor clones in adjacent lung. Uninvolved adjacent lung had more T cell clonality than any other tissue, topping tumor.

TCRdb keeps only in-frame clones here, not all; method: immunoSEQ multiplex PCR. The sample holds around 20,000 clones; roughly 84% are singletons and the top ten take roughly 15%. The V end lost 0 bases, the J end lost 2 bases, and 5 bases lay between the germline ends. Germline lookup yields CDR1 MNHNY and CDR2 SVGAGI (reference sequence). The CDR3 contains 14 residues. V usage is TRBV6-6 and J usage is TRBJ1-5; D gene ambiguous. The sample was PBMCs, taken before any cancer treatment. The receptor comes from a woman aged 40-75 years with stage II squamous cell lung carcinoma. CDR3: CASSYSRGNQPQHF. The CDR3 bases are TGTGCCAGCAGTTACTCGCGCGGCAATCAGCCCCAGCATTTT.